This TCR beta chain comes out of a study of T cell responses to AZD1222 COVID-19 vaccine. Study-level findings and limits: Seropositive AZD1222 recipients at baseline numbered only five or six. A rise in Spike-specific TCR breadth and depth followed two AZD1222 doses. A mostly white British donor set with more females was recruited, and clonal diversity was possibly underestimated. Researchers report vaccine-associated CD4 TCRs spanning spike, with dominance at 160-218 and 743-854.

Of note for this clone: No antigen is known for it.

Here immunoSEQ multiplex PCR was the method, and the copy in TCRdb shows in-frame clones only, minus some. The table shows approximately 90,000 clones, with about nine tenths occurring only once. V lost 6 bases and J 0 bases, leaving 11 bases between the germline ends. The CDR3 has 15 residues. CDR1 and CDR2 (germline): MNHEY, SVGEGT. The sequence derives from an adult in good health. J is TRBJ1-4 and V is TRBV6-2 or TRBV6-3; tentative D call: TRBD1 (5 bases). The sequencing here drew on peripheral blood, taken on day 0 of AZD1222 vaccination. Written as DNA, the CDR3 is TGTGCCAGCAGCCAGGGAGATGCAACTAATGAAAAACTGTTTTTT. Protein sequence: CASSQGDATNEKLFF.